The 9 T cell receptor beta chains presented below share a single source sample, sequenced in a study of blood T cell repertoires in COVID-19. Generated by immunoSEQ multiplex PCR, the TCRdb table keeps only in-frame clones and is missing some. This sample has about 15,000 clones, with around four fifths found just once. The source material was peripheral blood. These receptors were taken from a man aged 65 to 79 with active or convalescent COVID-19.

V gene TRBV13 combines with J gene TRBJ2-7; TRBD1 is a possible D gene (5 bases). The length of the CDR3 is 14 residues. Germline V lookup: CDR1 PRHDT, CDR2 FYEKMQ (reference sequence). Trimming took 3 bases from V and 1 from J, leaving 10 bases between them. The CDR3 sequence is CASSFFTGSYEQYF. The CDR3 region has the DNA TGTGCCAGCAGCTTTTTTACAGGTTCCTACGAGCAGTACTTC. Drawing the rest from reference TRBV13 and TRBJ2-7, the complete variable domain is AAGVIQSPRHLIKEKRETATLKCYPIPRHDTVYWYQQGPGQDPQFLISFYEKMQSDKGSIPDRFSAQQFSDYHSELNMSSLELGDSALYFCASSFFTGSYEQYFGPGTRLTVT.

CDR3: CASSRPIAGGPGTDTQYF. As DNA, the CDR3 is TGTGCCAGTAGTAGGCCCATAGCGGGGGGGCCGGGCACAGATACGCAGTATTTT. This sequence joins TRBV19 and TRBJ2-3; 11 positions match TRBD2. From germline, CDR1 is LNHDA and CDR2 SQIVND (reference sequence). The CDR3 is 18 amino acids. J lost 1 base, V lost 4 bases, and 10 bases had no gene match.

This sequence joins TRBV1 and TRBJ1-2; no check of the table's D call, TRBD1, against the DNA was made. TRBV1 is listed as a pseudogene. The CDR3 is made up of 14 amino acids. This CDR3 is CTSSQGTGVYGYTF. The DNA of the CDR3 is TGCACCAGCAGCCAAGGGACAGGGGTCTATGGCTACACCTTC.

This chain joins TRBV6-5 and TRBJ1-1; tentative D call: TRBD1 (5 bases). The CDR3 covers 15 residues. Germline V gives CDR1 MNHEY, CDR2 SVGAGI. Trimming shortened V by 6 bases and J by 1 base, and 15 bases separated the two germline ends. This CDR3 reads CASRARRGPNTEAFF. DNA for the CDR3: TGTGCCAGCAGAGCCCGGCGGGGACCGAACACTGAAGCTTTCTTT.

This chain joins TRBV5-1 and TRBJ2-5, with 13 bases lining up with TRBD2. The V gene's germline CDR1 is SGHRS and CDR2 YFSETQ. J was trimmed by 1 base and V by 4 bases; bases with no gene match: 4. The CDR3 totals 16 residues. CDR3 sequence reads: CASSPGLAGSQETQYF. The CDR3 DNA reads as TGCGCCAGCAGCCCGGGACTAGCGGGGTCCCAAGAGACCCAGTACTTC.

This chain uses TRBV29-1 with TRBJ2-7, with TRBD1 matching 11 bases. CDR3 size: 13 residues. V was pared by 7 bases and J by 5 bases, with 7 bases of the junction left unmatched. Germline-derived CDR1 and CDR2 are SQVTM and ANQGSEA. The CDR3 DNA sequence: TGCAGCGGGGGGGGACAGGGGGTCCACGAGCAGTACTTC. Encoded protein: CSGGGQGVHEQYF.

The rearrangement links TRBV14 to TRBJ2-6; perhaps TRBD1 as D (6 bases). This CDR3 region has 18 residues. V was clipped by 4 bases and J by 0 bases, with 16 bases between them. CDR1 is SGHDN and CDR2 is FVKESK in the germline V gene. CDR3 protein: CASSRYQGLSSGANVLTF. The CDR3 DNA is TGTGCCAGCAGCCGATACCAGGGGTTAAGCTCTGGGGCCAACGTCCTGACTTTC.

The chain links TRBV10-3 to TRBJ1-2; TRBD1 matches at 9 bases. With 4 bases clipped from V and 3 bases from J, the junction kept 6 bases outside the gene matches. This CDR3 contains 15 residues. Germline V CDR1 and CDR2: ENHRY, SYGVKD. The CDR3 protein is CAISGDRGGDYGYTF. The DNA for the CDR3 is TGTGCCATCAGTGGAGACAGGGGGGGCGACTATGGCTACACCTTC.

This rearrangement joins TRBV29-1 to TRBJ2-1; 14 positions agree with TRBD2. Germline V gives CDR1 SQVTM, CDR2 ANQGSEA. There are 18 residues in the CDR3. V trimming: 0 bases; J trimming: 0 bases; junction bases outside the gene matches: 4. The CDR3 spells CSVEDRGLAGASYNEQFF. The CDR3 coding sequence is TGCAGCGTTGAAGATAGGGGACTAGCGGGGGCCTCCTACAATGAGCAGTTCTTC.